Detailed here is one TCR beta chain. The PCR used 60 Vbeta and 13 Jbeta primers. Data came from immunoSEQ multiplex PCR; TCRdb stores just in-frame clones and leaves some out. The sample carries roughly 120,000 clones, almost 85% recorded once. The V gene's germline CDR1 is SGHTA and CDR2 FQGTGA. The length of the CDR3 is 14 residues. Between the trimmed V and J ends, which lost 4 bases and 3 bases, there was a span of 12 bases. The entry originates in a study of cytomegalovirus exposure and HLA in healthy donors. Study-wide background: Within an early data release were roughly 90 million unique TCRs drawn from HLA-typed donors.

The V call is TRBV7-3, the J call TRBJ1-2; unclear D gene. The sequence was obtained from a woman aged 18-29 years in good health and CMV-seronegative. Sequencing was carried out using PBMCs. The CDR3 sequence is CASSSTPRDYGYTF. DNA of the CDR3: TGTGCCAGCAGCTCGACCCCGAGGGACTATGGCTACACCTTC.